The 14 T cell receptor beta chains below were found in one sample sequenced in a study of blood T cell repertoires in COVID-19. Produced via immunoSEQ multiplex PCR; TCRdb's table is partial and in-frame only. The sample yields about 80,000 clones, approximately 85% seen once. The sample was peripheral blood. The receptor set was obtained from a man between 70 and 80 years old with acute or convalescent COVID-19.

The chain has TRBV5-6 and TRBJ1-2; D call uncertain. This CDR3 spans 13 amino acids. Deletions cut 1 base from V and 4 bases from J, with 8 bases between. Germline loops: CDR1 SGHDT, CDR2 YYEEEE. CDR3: CASSLYSPYGYTF. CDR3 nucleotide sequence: TGTGCCAGCAGCTTGTACAGTCCCTATGGCTACACCTTC. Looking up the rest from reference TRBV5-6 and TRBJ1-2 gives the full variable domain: DAGVTQSPTHLIKTRGQQVTLRCSPKSGHDTVSWYQQALGQGPQFIFQYYEEEERQRGNFPDRFSGHQFPNYSSELNVNALLLGDSALYLCASSLYSPYGYTFGSGTRLTVV.

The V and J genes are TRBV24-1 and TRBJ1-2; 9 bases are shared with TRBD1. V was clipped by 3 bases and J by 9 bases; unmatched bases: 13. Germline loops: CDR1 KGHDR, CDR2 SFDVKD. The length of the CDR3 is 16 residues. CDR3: CATSDGGQGLIRSYTF. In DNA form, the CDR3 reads TGTGCCACCAGTGATGGGGGACAGGGTCTCATTCGGAGCTACACCTTC.

Written as DNA, the CDR3 is TGCGCCAGCAGCTTGGAGGACAGACAAGGAAACACCATATATTTT. Translated, it gives CASSLEDRQGNTIYF. The J gene is TRBJ1-3, the V gene TRBV5-1; maybe TRBD1 (6 bases). Trimming took 0 bases from V and 4 from J, leaving 11 bases between them. The CDR3 length is 15 residues. Germline assignment: CDR1 SGHRS and CDR2 YFSETQ.

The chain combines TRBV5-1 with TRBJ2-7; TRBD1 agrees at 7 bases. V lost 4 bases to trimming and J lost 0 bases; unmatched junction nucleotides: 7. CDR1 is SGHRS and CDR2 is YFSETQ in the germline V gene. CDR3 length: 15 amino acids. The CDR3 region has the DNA TGCGCCAGCAGCCCCGGGACAGCTAGCTCCTACGAGCAGTACTTC. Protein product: CASSPGTASSYEQYF. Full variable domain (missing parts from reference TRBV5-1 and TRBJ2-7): KAGVTQTPRYLIKTRGQQVTLSCSPISGHRSVSWYQQTPGQGLQFLFEYFSETQRNKGNFPGRFSGRQFSNSRSEMNVSTLELGDSALYLCASSPGTASSYEQYFGPGTRLTVT.

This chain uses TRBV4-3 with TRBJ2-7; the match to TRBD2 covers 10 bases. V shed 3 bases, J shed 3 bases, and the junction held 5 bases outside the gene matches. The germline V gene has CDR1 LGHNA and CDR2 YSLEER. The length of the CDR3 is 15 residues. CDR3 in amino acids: CASSQRSSGSYEQYF. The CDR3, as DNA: TGCGCCAGCAGCCAGCGATCTAGCGGGAGCTACGAGCAGTACTTC.

The CDR3: CASSTRTSGSAYEQYF. CDR3 coding DNA: TGTGCCAGCAGCACCAGGACTAGCGGGAGTGCGTACGAGCAGTACTTC. The chain couples TRBV5-4 to TRBJ2-7; TRBD2 aligns across 13 bases. The CDR3 has 16 residues. The germline CDR1 and CDR2 sequences are SGHNT and YYREEE (reference sequence). With 4 bases clipped from V and 4 bases from J, the junction kept 8 bases outside the gene matches.

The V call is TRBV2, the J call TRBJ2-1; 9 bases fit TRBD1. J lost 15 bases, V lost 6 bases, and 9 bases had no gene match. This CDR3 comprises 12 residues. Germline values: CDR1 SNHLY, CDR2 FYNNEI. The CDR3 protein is CASSAGQGGLFF. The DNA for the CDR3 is TGTGCCAGCAGCGCGGGACAGGGAGGTCTGTTCTTC.

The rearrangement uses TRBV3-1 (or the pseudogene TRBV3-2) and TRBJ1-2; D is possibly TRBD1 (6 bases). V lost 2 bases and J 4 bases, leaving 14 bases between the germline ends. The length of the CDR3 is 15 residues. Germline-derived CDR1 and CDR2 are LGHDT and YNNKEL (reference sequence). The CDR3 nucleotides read TGTGCCAGCAGCCAACTAGGGGGGGTCGGCTATGGCTACACCTTC. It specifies CASSQLGGVGYGYTF.

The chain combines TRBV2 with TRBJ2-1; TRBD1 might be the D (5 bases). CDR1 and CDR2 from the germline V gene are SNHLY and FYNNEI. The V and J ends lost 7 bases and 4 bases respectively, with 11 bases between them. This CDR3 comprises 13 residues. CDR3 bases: TGTGCCAGCAACAGGAACTATTACAATGAGCAGTTCTTC. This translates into CASNRNYYNEQFF.

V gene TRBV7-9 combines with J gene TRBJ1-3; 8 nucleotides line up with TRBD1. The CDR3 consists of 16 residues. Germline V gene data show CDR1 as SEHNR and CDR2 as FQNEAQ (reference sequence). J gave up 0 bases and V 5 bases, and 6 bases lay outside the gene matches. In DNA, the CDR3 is TGTGCCAGCAGCCCTCAGGACAGGGCCTCTGGAAACACCATATATTTT. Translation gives CASSPQDRASGNTIYF.

CDR3 loop: CASSPPTGQGGNTIYF. For the CDR3, the DNA is TGTGCCAGCAGCCCCCCGACAGGGCAGGGAGGAAACACCATATATTTT. The chain carries TRBV28 and TRBJ1-3, with 7 bases fitting TRBD1. The CDR3 is made up of 16 amino acids. Losses at the gene ends were 6 bases for V and 4 bases for J; bases not matched to a gene: 12. The germline V gene encodes CDR1 MDHEN and CDR2 SYDVKM. Full variable domain (missing parts from reference TRBV28 and TRBJ1-3): DVKVTQSSRYLVKRTGEKVFLECVQDMDHENMFWYRQDPGLGLRLIYFSYDVKMKEKGDIPEGYSVSREKKERFSLILESASTNQTSMYLCASSPPTGQGGNTIYFGEGSWLTVV.

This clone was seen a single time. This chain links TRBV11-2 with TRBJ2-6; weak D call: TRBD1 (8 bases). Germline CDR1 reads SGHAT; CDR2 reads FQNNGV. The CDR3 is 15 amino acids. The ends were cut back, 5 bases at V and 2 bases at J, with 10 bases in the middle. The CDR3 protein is CASSTGGAGANVLTF. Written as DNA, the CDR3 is TGTGCCAGCAGCACAGGGGGGGCTGGGGCCAACGTCCTGACTTTC.

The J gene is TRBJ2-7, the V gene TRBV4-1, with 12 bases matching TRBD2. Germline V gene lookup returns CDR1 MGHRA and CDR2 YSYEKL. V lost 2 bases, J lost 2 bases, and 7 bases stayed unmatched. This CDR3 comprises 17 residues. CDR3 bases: TGCGCCAGCAGCCAATATCTAGCGGGAGGGAATACCTACGAGCAGTACTTC. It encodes CASSQYLAGGNTYEQYF.

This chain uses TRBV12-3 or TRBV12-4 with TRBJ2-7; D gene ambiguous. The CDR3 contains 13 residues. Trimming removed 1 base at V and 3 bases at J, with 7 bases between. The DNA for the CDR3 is TGTGCCAGCAGTTTAGGACATAGCTACGAGCAGTACTTC. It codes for CASSLGHSYEQYF.